This record concerns one TCR beta chain sequence. This clonotype was detected ten times or more. The target of this receptor is not known. No clone much larger than this one lies a single base away; base qualities are absent. Unsorted PBMC libraries were generated from 2 million PBMCs stored in RNAlater at -80 °C until RNA extraction. Multiple sclerosis patients were enrolled in a US clinical protocol evaluating disease progression by magnetic resonance imaging. PBMCs were separated from peripheral blood using Ficoll-Hypaque density gradient centrifugation and then cryopreserved in liquid nitrogen. The record originates from a study of neurological immune-mediated disorders (dated 2019 in TCRdb). Looking at the study overall: Among the 34 multiple sclerosis patients, about 31 had relapsing-remitting MS and 3 had secondary progressive MS. Using UMI-based sequencing, the study compared peripheral blood TCR-beta repertoires from patients with HTLV-I-associated myelopathy (HAM/TSP), patients with multiple sclerosis, and healthy controls. Longitudinal samples, technical triplicates and paired sorted CD4+ and CD8+ T-cell subsets, alongside PBMC samples, were included among the 106 TCR-beta libraries. The cohort included 60 to 70 subjects: roughly 15 with HAM/TSP, roughly 35 with multiple sclerosis, and 20 healthy controls.

Results and caveats for the whole study, not just this receptor: Phylogenetic analysis grouped repertoires from 18 of 34 MS patients into a cluster of related CDR3 sequences, suggesting a possible repertoire-level signature. Expanded clones from different subjects shared no identical CDR3 amino acid sequences, which suggests that TCR-beta repertoires were private in all groups. No clinical or MRI features were associated with the MS cluster, and the authors said that larger cohorts are needed. TCR clonal expansion was highest in HAM/TSP patients and lowest in MS patients, with MS patients falling below even healthy controls.

Its CDR3 holds 14 amino acids, cysteine through phenylalanine. Here the CDR3 DNA is all that survives: 42 bases in frame from base 1. V sheds 1 base and J sheds 3 bases, leaving 11 bases between their ends. The germline V gene (reference sequence) specifies DFQATT as CDR1 and SNEGSKA as CDR2. To synthesize cDNA, template-switch 5'RACE was performed with a primer carrying a 10-nucleotide random unique molecular identifier so that each TCR transcript was tagged. Over 160 million TCR-beta sequences, covering 15-18 subjects, were produced in each sequencing run. The RNeasy kit was used to extract total RNA. The KAPA Real-time Library Amplification kit was used to amplify TCR-beta VDJ regions with primers targeting the TCR constant region and the 5'RACE anchor. A first PCR added sample indexes and Illumina adaptors, and a second PCR then raised library yield. After Ampure bead purification, the roughly 650 bp TCR product was size-selected on a 2% E-gel SizeSelection system. Library quality was checked on a Bioanalyzer, concentration was measured with Qubit, and libraries were quantified with the Kapa Library Quantification kit before pooling. Libraries were sequenced paired-end 2 x 150 bp on an Illumina HiSeq 2500. To increase sequence diversity, 25-30% phiX was spiked into each library pool. Regarding the original processing steps: Quality-filtered reads were processed with the UMI-based MiGEC pipeline, and over 85% of raw TCR sequences were removed by the MiGEC pipeline during error correction. IMGT germline references were used for alignment of VDJ genes, and clonotypes were defined by a unique CDR3 amino acid sequence together with V-J genes. VDJtools evaluated clonal expansion, Shannon diversity and CDR3 relatedness (CalcPairwiseDistances, ClusterSamples); CLCbio workbench built phylogenetic trees. Expanded clones were defined as having at least 8 unique UMIs, based on coefficient-of-variation modelling across technical triplicates. TCRdb took the public reads, trimmed them with fastp at Q25, ran MiXCR for clone calling and kept in-frame beta chains. One record per CDR3 amino acid sequence lists the most common genes and DNA. The V and J calls were not made by the authors but by TCRdb's processing. This sample gives 75,000 to 80,000 distinct CDR3 sequences in total; around 4.6% of them show up just once. 2% to 2.5% of the sample goes to the ten largest clones.

The chain couples TRBV20-1 to TRBJ2-3, with an unclear D gene assignment. The TCR originated in a woman in her thirties with multiple sclerosis. The specimen was PBMCs. This receptor carries the CDR3 CSARVSTLTDTQYF. The DNA sequence is as follows: TGCAGTGCTAGAGTCTCCACCCTTACAGATACGCAGTATTTT.